This T cell receptor (beta chain) was found in a study of T-cell memory formation after mild COVID-19. General study points: Shrinking CD4+ clones resided mostly in CM and EM, and CD8+ ones in EMRA.

TCRdb itself ran the 5' RACE reads through MiXCR, one entry per CDR3 protein. This table has approximately 250,000 distinct CDR3 sequences, about a sixth appearing once. V lost 0 bases, J lost 3 bases, and 1 base stayed unmatched. The CDR3 contains 17 residues. CDR1 MNHNY and CDR2 SVGAGI come from the germline V gene (reference sequence). Many counts were recorded for this clonotype. The antigen is undetermined. This TCR derives from a man aged 18 to 29 who had mild COVID-19 (a few samples of this study predate the infection). Cell type and time point are not known. The sample taken for sequencing was PBMCs or a T cell subset sorted from them (not recorded which). The gene calls are TRBV6-6 and TRBJ2-1; TRBD2 matches at 14 bases. The CDR3 DNA reads TGTGCCAGCAGTTACTCGGGACTAGCGGGGGTCTACAATGAGCAGTTCTTC. It encodes CASSYSGLAGVYNEQFF.